This entry describes one TCR beta chain. These data originate in a study of blood T cell repertoires in COVID-19. Assay used: immunoSEQ multiplex PCR; TCRdb lists only in-frame clones, some missing. The sample has roughly 290,000 clones, approximately 85% seen once. The sequenced material came from peripheral blood. The TCR originated in a human donor with COVID-19, enrolled during active disease. The donor label of this sample is uncertain.

The CDR3 region is CATSQQGSEKLFF. CDR3 sequence (DNA): TGTGCCACCAGTCAACAGGGTTCCGAAAAACTGTTTTTT. The chain links TRBV24-1 to TRBJ1-4, with TRBD1 as a possible D gene (6 bases). The length of the CDR3 is 13 residues. Germline CDR1 is KGHDR and CDR2 is SFDVKD. Trimming removed 6 bases from V and 8 bases from J, with 12 bases in between.